This T cell receptor (beta chain) was identified in a study of shared T cell receptors in the human thymus. Clones were sequenced by immunoSEQ multiplex PCR, and TCRdb holds only the in-frame ones, with some missing. The table includes hundreds of thousands of clones, 70% to 90% detected once. V lost 4 bases and J lost 4; bases outside the gene matches: 12. Germline loops: CDR1 SGHNT, CDR2 YENEEA. This CDR3 spans 16 amino acids. This same sample was also part of a study on human thymus T cells. That paper notes: The thymus was resected at corrective cardiac surgery.

The chain joins TRBV11-3 to TRBJ2-5; 7 bases align to TRBD1. The sample comprised thymocytes. The sequence was obtained from a boy younger than two with a congenital heart defect. The CDR3 is CASSSTGVLHGETQYF. As DNA, the CDR3 is TGTGCCAGCAGCTCAACAGGGGTTTTACATGGAGAGACCCAGTACTTC.